This TCR beta chain was documented in a study of blood T cells in healthy people across ages. The study's findings and limits: Unsorted PBMCs blocked a conclusive comparison of naive and antigen-experienced cells.

On this clonotype: As yet, its antigen is unknown.

A second PCR, run for roughly 7 to 12 cycles, used a sample-barcoded 5' primer plus a J-beta primer mix. One entry per CDR3 protein results from TCRdb running MiXCR on the 5' RACE reads. The sample gives hundreds of thousands of distinct CDR3 sequences, 40% to 45% of which show up once; 25% to 35% is in the top ten. V shed 2 bases, J shed 10 bases, and the junction held 7 bases outside the gene matches. Germline V gene data show CDR1 as GTSNPN and CDR2 as SVGIG (reference sequence). The CDR3 totals 14 residues. The chain joins TRBV30 to TRBJ1-6; 8 bases are a match to TRBD1. Sequenced input: blood. The TCR comes from a man older than 75 in good health. This CDR3 is CAWSRGQGFSPLHF. CDR3 bases: TGTGCCTGGAGTAGAGGACAGGGATTCTCACCCCTCCACTTT.